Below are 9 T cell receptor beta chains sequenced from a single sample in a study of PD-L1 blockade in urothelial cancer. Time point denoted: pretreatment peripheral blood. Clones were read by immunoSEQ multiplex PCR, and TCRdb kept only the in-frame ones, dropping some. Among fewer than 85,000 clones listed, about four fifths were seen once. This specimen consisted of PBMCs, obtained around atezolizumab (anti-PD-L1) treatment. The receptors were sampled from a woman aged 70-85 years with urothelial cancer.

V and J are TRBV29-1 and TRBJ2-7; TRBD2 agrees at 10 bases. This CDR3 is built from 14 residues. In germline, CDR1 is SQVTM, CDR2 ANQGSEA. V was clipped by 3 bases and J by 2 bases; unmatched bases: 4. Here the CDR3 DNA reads TGCAGCGTTGAGTCAACTAGCGGGACCTACGAGCAGTACTTC. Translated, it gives CSVESTSGTYEQYF.

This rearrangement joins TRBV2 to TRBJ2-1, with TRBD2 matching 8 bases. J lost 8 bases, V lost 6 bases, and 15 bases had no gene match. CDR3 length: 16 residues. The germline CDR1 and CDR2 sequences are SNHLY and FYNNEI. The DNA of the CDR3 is TGTGCCAGCAGCTTGGTCGGGGGGGCCCTCGTTGATGAGCAGTTCTTC. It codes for CASSLVGGALVDEQFF.

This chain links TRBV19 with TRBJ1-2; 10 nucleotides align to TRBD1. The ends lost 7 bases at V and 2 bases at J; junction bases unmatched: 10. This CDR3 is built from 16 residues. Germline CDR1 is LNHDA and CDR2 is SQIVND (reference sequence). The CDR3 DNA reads TGTGCCAGTACTACGACAGGGGGCTATCGGAACTATGGCTACACCTTC. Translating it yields CASTTTGGYRNYGYTF.

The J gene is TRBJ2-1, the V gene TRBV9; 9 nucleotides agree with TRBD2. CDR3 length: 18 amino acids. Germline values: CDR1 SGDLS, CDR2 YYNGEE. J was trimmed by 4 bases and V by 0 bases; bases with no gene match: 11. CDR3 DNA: TGTGCCAGCAGCGTAGCGGGCGGTAGGCTAGCGGGATACAATGAGCAGTTCTTC. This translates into CASSVAGGRLAGYNEQFF.

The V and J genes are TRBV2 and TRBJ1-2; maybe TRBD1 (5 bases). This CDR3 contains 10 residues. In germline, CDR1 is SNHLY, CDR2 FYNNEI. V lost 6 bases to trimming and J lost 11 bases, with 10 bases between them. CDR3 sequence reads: CASSREEYTF. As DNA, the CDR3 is TGTGCCAGCAGCAGGGAGGAGTACACCTTC.

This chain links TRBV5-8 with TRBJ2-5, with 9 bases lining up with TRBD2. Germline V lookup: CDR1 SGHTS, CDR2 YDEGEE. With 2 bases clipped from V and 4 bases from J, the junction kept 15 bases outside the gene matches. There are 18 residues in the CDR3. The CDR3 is CASSLESGGLASAETQYF. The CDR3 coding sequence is TGTGCCAGCAGCTTAGAGTCTGGCGGACTAGCGTCAGCAGAGACCCAGTACTTC.

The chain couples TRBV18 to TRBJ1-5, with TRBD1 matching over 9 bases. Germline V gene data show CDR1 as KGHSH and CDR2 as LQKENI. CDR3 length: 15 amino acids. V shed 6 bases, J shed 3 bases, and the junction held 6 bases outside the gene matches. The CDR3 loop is CASSPGQGDNQPQHF. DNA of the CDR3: TGTGCCAGCTCGCCGGGACAGGGCGACAATCAGCCCCAGCATTTT.

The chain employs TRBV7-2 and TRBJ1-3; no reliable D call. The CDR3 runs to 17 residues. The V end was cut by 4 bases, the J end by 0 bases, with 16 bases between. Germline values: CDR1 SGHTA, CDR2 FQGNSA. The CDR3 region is CASSSFISAGSGNTIYF. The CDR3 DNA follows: TGTGCCAGCAGCTCATTTATCTCGGCAGGCTCTGGAAACACCATATATTTT.

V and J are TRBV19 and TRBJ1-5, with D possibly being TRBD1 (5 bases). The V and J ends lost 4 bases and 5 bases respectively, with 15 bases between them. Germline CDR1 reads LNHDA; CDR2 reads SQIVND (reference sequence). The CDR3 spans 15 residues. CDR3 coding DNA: TGTGCCAGTAGTACCGGGGGTCCTCTAGATCAGCCCCAGCATTTT. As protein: CASSTGGPLDQPQHF.